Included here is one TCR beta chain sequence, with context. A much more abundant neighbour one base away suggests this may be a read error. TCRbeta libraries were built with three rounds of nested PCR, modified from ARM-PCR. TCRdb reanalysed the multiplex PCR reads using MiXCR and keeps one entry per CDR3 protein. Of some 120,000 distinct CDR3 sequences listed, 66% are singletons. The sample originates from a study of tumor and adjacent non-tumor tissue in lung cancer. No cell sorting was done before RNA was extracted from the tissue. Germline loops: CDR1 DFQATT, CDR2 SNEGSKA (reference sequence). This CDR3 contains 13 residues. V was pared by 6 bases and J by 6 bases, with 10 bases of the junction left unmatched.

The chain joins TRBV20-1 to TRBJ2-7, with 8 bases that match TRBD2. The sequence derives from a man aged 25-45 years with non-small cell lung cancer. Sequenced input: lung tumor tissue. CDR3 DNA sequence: TGCAGTGCCTCGGACGCCGGGGGGGCCGAGCAGTACTTC. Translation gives CSASDAGGAEQYF.